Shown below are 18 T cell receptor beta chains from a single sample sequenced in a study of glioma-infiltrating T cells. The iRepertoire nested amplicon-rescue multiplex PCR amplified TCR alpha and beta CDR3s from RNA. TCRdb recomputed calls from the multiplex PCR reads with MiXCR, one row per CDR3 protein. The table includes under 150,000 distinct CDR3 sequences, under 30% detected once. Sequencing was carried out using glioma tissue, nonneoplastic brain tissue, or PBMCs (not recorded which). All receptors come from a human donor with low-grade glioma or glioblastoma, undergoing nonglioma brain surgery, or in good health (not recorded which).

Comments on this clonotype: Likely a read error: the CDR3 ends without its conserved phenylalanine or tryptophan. The DNA of the CDR3 is TGCAGTGCAGCAGGCCGGACGAATAATTCACCCCTCCACATT. This sequence encodes CSAAGRTNNSPLHI. This chain connects TRBV20-1 to TRBJ1-6; no firm D call. The V gene's germline CDR1 is DFQATT and CDR2 SNEGSKA (reference sequence). This CDR3 spans 14 amino acids. The V and J ends lost 6 bases and 5 bases respectively, with 14 bases between them.

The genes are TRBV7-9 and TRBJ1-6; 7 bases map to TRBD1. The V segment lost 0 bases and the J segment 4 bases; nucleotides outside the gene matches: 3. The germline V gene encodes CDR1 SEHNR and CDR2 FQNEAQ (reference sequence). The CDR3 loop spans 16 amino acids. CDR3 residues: CASSLAGRGYNSPLHF. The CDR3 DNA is TGTGCCAGCAGCTTAGCGGGCAGGGGGTATAATTCACCCCTCCACTTT.

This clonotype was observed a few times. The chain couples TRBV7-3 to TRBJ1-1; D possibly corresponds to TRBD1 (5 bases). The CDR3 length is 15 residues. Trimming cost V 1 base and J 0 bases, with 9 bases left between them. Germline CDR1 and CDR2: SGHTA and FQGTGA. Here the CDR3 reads CASSLRWGMNTEAFF. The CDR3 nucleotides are TGTGCCAGCAGCTTAAGATGGGGGATGAACACTGAAGCTTTCTTT.

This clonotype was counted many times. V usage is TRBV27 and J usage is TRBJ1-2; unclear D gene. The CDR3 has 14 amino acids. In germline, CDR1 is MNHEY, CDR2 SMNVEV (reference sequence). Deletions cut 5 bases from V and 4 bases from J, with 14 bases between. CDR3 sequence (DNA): TGTGCCAGCAGTCCCGGCGTCGGCCTCTATGGCTACACCTTC. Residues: CASSPGVGLYGYTF.

The chain's CDR3 is CASSYQENSNQPQHF. The CDR3 DNA is TGTGCCAGCAGTTATCAGGAAAATAGTAATCAGCCCCAGCATTTT. The V and J genes are TRBV6-1 and TRBJ1-5; no definite D call. CDR3 length: 15 amino acids. The V gene's germline CDR1 is MNHNS and CDR2 SASEGT. Trimming left V 5 bases short and J 4 bases short, with 15 bases between.

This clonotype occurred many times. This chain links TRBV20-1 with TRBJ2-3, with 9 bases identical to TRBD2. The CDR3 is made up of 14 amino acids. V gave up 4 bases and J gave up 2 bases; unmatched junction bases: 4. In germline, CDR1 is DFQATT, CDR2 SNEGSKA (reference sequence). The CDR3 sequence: CSAIAGVNTDTQYF. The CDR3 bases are TGCAGTGCTATAGCGGGGGTGAACACAGATACGCAGTATTTT.

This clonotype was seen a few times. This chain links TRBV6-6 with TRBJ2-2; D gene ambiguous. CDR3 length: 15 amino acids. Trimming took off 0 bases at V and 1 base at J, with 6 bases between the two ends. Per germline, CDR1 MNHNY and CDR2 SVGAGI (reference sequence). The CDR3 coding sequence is TGTGCCAGCAGTTACTCGACCCTGAACACCGGGGAGCTGTTTTTT. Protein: CASSYSTLNTGELFF.

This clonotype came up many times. CDR3 in amino acids: CSARDGEAFF. CDR3 DNA sequence: TGCAGTGCCAGGGACGGTGAAGCTTTCTTT. This chain connects TRBV20-1 to TRBJ1-1, with D perhaps TRBD1 (5 bases). CDR3 size: 10 residues. The germline V gene encodes CDR1 DFQATT and CDR2 SNEGSKA (reference sequence). V was trimmed by 6 bases and J by 7 bases, leaving 9 bases between them.

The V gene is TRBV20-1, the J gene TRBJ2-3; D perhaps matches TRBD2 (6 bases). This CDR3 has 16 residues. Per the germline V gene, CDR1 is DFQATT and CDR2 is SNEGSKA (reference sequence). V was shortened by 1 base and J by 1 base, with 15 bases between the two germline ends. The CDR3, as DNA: TGCAGTGCTAGAGCACCGGGACTGTCTGGCACAGATACGCAGTATTTT. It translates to CSARAPGLSGTDTQYF.

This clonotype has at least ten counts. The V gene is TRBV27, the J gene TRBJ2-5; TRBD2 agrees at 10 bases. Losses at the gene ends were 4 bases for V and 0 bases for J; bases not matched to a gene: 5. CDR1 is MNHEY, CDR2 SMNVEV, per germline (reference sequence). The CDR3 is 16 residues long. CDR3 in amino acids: CASSSSSGGHQETQYF. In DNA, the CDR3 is TGTGCCAGCAGTTCGTCTAGCGGGGGCCACCAAGAGACCCAGTACTTC.

The CDR3 loop is CASSPGTGGSYEQYV. The CDR3 nucleotides are TGTGCCAGCAGCCCGGGGACAGGGGGTTCCTACGAGCAGTACGTC. J is TRBJ2-7 and V is TRBV7-2, with 11 nucleotides matching TRBD1. This CDR3 has 15 amino acids. Germline values: CDR1 SGHTA, CDR2 FQGNSA. J lost 1 base, V lost 5 bases, and 4 bases had no gene match.

CDR3 in amino acids: CASHQDSYNEQFF. DNA for the CDR3: TGTGCCAGCCACCAGGATTCCTACAATGAGCAGTTCTTC. The genes are TRBV12-3 or TRBV12-4 and TRBJ2-1; D call uncertain. Between the trimmed V and J ends, which lost 8 bases and 1 base, there was a span of 9 bases. The CDR3 contains 13 residues.

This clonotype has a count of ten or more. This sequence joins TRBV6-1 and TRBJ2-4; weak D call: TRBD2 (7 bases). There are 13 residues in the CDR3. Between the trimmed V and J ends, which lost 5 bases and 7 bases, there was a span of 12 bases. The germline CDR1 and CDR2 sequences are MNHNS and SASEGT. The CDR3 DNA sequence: TGTGCCAGCAGTTCAGGGGAGGGGAACATTCAGTACTTC. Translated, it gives CASSSGEGNIQYF.

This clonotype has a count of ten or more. The DNA of the CDR3 is TGTGCCAGCAGACCCGTAGGGCTCTCCTACGAGCAGTACGTC. It yields the protein CASRPVGLSYEQYV. The J gene is TRBJ2-7, the V gene TRBV28, with unresolved D. The CDR3 extends over 14 amino acids. Germline values: CDR1 MDHEN, CDR2 SYDVKM. V was pared by 6 bases and J by 0 bases, with 12 bases between.

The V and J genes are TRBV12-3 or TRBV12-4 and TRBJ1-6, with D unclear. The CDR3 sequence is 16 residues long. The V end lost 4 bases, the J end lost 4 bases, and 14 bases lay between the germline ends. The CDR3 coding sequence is TGTGCCAGCAGTTCATACGCCGAGAGTTATAATTCACCCCTCCACTTT. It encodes CASSSYAESYNSPLHF.

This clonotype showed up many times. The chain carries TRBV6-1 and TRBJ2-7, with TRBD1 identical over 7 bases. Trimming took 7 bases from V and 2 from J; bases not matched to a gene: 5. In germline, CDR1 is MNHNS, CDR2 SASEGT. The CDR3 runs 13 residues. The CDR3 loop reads CASKSTGTYEQYV. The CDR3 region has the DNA TGTGCCAGCAAATCGACAGGGACCTACGAGCAGTACGTC.

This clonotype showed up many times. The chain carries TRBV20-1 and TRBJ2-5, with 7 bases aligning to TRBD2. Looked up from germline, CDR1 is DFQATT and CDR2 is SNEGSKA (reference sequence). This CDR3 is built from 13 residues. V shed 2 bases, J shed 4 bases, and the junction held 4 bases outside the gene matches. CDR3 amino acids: CSARRGELETQYF. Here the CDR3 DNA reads TGCAGTGCTAGACGGGGGGAGCTAGAGACCCAGTACTTC.

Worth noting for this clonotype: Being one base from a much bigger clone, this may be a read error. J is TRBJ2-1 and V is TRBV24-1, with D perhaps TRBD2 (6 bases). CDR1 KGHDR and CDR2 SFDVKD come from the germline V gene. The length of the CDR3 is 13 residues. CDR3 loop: CATSARAGNEQSF. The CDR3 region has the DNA TGTGCCACCAGTGCAAGGGCGGGAAATGAGCAGTCCTTC.